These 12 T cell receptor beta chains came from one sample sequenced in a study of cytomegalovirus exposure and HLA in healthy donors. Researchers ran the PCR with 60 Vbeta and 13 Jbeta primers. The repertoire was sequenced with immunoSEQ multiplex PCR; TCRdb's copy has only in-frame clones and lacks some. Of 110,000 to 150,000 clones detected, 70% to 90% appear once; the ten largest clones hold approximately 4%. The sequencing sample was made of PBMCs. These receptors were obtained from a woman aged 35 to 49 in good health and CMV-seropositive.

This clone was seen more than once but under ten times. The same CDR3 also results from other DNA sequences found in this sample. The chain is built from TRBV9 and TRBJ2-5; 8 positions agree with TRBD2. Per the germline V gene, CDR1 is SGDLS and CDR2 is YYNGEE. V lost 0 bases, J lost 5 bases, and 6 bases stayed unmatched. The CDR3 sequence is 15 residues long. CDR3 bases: TGTGCCAGCAGCGTAGTAGCGGGGAGAGGGGAGACCCAGTACTTC. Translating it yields CASSVVAGRGETQYF.

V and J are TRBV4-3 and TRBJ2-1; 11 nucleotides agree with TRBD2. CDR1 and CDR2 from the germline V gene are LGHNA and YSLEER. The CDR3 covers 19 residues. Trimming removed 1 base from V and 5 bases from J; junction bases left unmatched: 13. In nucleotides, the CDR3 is TGCGCCAGCAGCCAAGTAGGGGTAGAAAGACTAGCGGGGAACAATGAGCAGTTCTTC. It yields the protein CASSQVGVERLAGNNEQFF.

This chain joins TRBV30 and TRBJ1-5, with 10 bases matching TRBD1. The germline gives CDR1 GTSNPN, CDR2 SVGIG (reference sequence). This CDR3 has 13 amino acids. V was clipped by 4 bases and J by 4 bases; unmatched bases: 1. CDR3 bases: TGTGCCTGGAAGGGACAGGGGAATCAGCCCCAGCATTTT. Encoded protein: CAWKGQGNQPQHF. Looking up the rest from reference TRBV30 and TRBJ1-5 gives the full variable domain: SQTIHQWPATLVQPVGSPLSLECTVEGTSNPNLYWYRQAAGRGLQLLFYSVGIGQISSEVPQNLSASRPQDRQFILSSKKLLLSDSGFYLCAWKGQGNQPQHFGDGTRLSIL.

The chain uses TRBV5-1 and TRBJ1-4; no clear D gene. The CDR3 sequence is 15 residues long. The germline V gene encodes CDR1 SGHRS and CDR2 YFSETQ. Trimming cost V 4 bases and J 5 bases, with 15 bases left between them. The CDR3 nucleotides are TGCGCCAGCAGCCTACCGGGTGCAGTCAATGAAAAACTGTTTTTT. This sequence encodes CASSLPGAVNEKLFF.

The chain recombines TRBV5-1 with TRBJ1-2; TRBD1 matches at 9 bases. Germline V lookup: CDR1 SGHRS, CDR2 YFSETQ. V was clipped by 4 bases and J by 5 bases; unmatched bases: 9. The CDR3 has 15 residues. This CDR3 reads CASSNHDRGEYGYTF. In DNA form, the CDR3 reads TGCGCCAGCAGCAACCACGACAGGGGGGAATATGGCTACACCTTC.

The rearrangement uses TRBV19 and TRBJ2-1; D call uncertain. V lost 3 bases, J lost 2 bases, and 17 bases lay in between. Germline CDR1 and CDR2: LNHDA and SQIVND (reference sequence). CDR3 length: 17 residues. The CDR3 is CASSIAPLGDPYNEQFF. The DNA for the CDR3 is TGTGCCAGTAGTATTGCTCCGCTAGGTGACCCCTACAATGAGCAGTTCTTC.

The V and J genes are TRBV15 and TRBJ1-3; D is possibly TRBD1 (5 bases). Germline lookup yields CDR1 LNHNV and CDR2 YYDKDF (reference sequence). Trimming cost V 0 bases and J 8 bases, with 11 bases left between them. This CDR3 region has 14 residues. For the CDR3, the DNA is TGTGCCACCAGCAGAGAACCAGGGATTGACACCATATATTTT. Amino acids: CATSREPGIDTIYF.

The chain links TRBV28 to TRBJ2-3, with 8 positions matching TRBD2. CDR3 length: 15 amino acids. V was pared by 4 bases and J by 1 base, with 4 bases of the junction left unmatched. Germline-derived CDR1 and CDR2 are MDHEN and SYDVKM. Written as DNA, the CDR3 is TGTGCCAGCAGTTCCCCCGGGGGGGGCACAGATACGCAGTATTTT. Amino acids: CASSSPGGGTDTQYF.

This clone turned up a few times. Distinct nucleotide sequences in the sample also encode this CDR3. The CDR3 DNA is TGTGCCAGCAGCTTGACGGACGGGACCTACGAGCAGTACTTC. It yields the protein CASSLTDGTYEQYF. The V gene is TRBV11-2, the J gene TRBJ2-7; D is perhaps TRBD2 (5 bases). This CDR3 has 14 amino acids. V was clipped by 3 bases and J by 2 bases, with 11 bases between them. CDR1 and CDR2 from the germline V gene are SGHAT and FQNNGV. Looking up the rest from reference TRBV11-2 and TRBJ2-7 gives the full variable domain: EAGVAQSPRYKIIEKRQSVAFWCNPISGHATLYWYQQILGQGPKLLIQFQNNGVVDDSQLPKDRFSAERLKGVDSTLKIQPAKLEDSAVYLCASSLTDGTYEQYFGPGTRLTVT.

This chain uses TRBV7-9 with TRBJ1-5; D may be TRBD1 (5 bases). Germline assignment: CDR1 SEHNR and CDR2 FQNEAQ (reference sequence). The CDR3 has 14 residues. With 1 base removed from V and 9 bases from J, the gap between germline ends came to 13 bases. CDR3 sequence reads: CASSLETGQGPQHF. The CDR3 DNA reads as TGTGCCAGCAGCTTAGAAACGGGTCAGGGGCCCCAGCATTTT. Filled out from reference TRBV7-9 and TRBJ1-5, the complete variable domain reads DTGVSQNPRHKITKRGQNVTFRCDPISEHNRLYWYRQTLGQGPEFLTYFQNEAQLEKSRLLSDRFSAERPKGSFSTLEIQRTEQGDSAMYLCASSLETGQGPQHFGDGTRLSIL.

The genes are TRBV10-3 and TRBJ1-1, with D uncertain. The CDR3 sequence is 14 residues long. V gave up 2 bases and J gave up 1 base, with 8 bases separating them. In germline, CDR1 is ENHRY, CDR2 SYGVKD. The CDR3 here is CAISEEATNTEAFF. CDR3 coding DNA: TGTGCCATCAGTGAGGAGGCGACGAACACTGAAGCTTTCTTT.

CDR3 in amino acids: CASSSRGESPLHF. The CDR3 region has the DNA TGTGCCAGCAGTAGCAGGGGTGAGTCACCCCTCCACTTT. The chain combines TRBV6-1 with TRBJ1-6; maybe TRBD1 (6 bases). Trimming took off 5 bases at V and 10 bases at J, with 12 bases between the two ends. CDR3 length: 13 amino acids. Germline V lookup: CDR1 MNHNS, CDR2 SASEGT.